This TCR beta chain is drawn from a study of cytomegalovirus exposure and HLA in healthy donors. Both 60 Vbeta primers and 13 Jbeta primers went into the PCR. As processed by the authors: Approximately 9.9 million of some 80 million unique TCR beta chains were shared, per a later count. Some clones are missing from TCRdb's copy, which holds only in-frame ones; the method was immunoSEQ multiplex PCR. The V and J calls and clone size are taken from that table; D and trimming were inferred from the DNA. The data show about 140,000 clones, 70% to 75% seen once. The material sequenced was PBMCs. This receptor was taken from a woman aged 25 to 45 in good health and CMV-seronegative.

In DNA, the CDR3 is TGTGCCAGCAGCGCGAGTTCTGACTCGTCCCAGCATTTT. Translation: CASSASSDSSQHF. This chain links TRBV9 with TRBJ1-5; D unresolved. Between the trimmed V and J ends, which lost 3 bases and 11 bases, there was a span of 15 bases. This CDR3 is 13 amino acids long. CDR1 is SGDLS and CDR2 is YYNGEE in the germline V gene.